Listed here are 7 T cell receptor beta chains from one sample, sequenced in a study of identical twins. TCRdb reprocessed the 5' RACE reads via MiXCR and lists one record per CDR3 protein. The repertoire holds about 160,000 distinct CDR3 sequences, with under 4.5% as singletons. The sequenced sample was memory T cells sorted from blood. These receptors came from a man between 18 and 35 years old in good health.

V and J are TRBV12-2 and TRBJ1-1. TRBV12-2 is a listed pseudogene. The CDR3 covers 12 residues. In DNA form, the CDR3 reads TGTGCAAGTCGCTTATTTCTTTCAGAAGCTTTCTTT. Translating it yields CASRLFLSEAFF.

The chain uses TRBV3-1 and TRBJ1-2; possibly TRBD1 for D (6 bases). The ends were cut back, 4 bases at V and 8 bases at J, with 23 bases in the middle. Looked up from germline, CDR1 is LGHDT and CDR2 is YNNKEL (reference sequence). The CDR3 has 16 amino acids. CDR3 sequence: CASSLQRPGAWRGYTF. CDR3 in DNA: TGTGCCAGCAGCCTTCAACGACCAGGGGCCTGGCGGGGCTACACCTTC.

This clonotype was recorded at least ten times. The rearrangement uses TRBV27 and TRBJ1-3; D is unresolved. The CDR3 covers 14 residues. Deletions cut 5 bases from V and 2 bases from J, with 10 bases between. Germline lookup yields CDR1 MNHEY and CDR2 SMNVEV (reference sequence). The CDR3 DNA reads TGTGCCAGCAGTCCACTCCAAACTGGAAACACCATATATTTT. Its protein is CASSPLQTGNTIYF.

In this sample, this clonotype turned up many times. V is TRBV12-3 or TRBV12-4 and J is TRBJ2-5; D is possibly TRBD2 (6 bases). V was pared by 3 bases and J by 1 base, with 12 bases between. The CDR3 sequence is 15 residues long. The chain's CDR3 is CASSFSGRPQETQYF. CDR3 DNA sequence: TGTGCCAGCAGTTTTTCCGGGAGACCCCAAGAGACCCAGTACTTC.

This clonotype has at least ten counts. In nucleotides, the CDR3 is TGTGCCAGCAGCCAAGTTAGACGGAGCGCGAACACCGGGGAGCTGTTTTTT. Residues: CASSQVRRSANTGELFF. V is TRBV3-1 and J is TRBJ2-2; no clear D. Germline-derived CDR1 and CDR2 are LGHDT and YNNKEL (reference sequence). V dropped 1 base and J dropped 0 bases, with 12 bases sitting between them. The CDR3 extends over 17 amino acids.

In its sample, this clonotype was seen many times. The CDR3 sequence is CSARRGGTGVLYEQYF. Written as DNA, the CDR3 is TGCAGTGCTAGGAGAGGCGGGACAGGGGTTCTCTACGAGCAGTACTTC. The chain employs TRBV20-1 and TRBJ2-7, with 10 nucleotides matching TRBD1. The CDR3 is made up of 16 amino acids. V gave up 3 bases and J gave up 3 bases; unmatched junction bases: 11. Germline values: CDR1 DFQATT, CDR2 SNEGSKA (reference sequence).

This clonotype was seen ten or more times. The gene calls are TRBV7-9 and TRBJ1-1, with a possible D match to TRBD1 (6 bases). V lost 4 bases, J lost 4 bases, and 16 bases lay in between. From germline, CDR1 is SEHNR and CDR2 FQNEAQ (reference sequence). The CDR3 totals 15 residues. The DNA of the CDR3 is TGTGCCAGCAGCTCACAGGGAATGGTTCGCACTGAAGCTTTCTTT. It is translated as CASSSQGMVRTEAFF. Complete variable domain (other parts from reference TRBV7-9 and TRBJ1-1): DTGVSQNPRHKITKRGQNVTFRCDPISEHNRLYWYRQTLGQGPEFLTYFQNEAQLEKSRLLSDRFSAERPKGSFSTLEIQRTEQGDSAMYLCASSSQGMVRTEAFFGQGTRLTVV.